These 20 T cell receptor beta chains share one sample of origin, sequenced in a study of blood T cell repertoires in COVID-19. Using immunoSEQ multiplex PCR, the repertoire was profiled, and TCRdb retains in-frame clones only, with some absent. The top ten clones hold 1.8% of a sample with about 92,000 clones, about nine tenths of them seen once. Sample: peripheral blood. The receptors come from a human donor with active COVID-19. The donor label of this sample is uncertain.

The count of this clone is one. The chain carries TRBV7-2 and TRBJ1-2; D may be TRBD1 (6 bases). Trimming took off 5 bases at V and 0 bases at J, with 13 bases between the two ends. The CDR3 has 15 residues. Germline lookup yields CDR1 SGHTA and CDR2 FQGNSA. The CDR3 here is CASSLQTGTNYGYTF. DNA of the CDR3: TGTGCCAGCAGCCTCCAAACAGGGACTAACTATGGCTACACCTTC.

The chain has TRBV6-1 and TRBJ2-3; 7 bases are a match to TRBD1. CDR1 and CDR2 (germline): MNHNS, SASEGT. The CDR3 has 16 amino acids. The J segment lost 3 bases and the V segment lost 4 bases, leaving 10 bases of the junction unmatched. Here the CDR3 DNA reads TGTGCCAGCAGTGCTACCGGGACAGATGATACAGATACGCAGTATTTT. It is translated as CASSATGTDDTDTQYF.

V usage is TRBV9 and J usage is TRBJ2-7, with D possibly being TRBD2 (6 bases). Deletions cut 0 bases from V and 0 bases from J, with 10 bases between. The CDR3 runs 15 residues. From germline, CDR1 is SGDLS and CDR2 YYNGEE. The CDR3 nucleotides read TGTGCCAGCAGCGTAGAAGGGACTCACTCCTACGAGCAGTACTTC. This encodes CASSVEGTHSYEQYF.

The chain uses TRBV6-5 and TRBJ1-2; D perhaps matches TRBD1 (5 bases). Trimming stripped 8 bases from V and 6 bases from J, with 19 bases between. The CDR3 runs 14 residues. CDR1 is MNHEY and CDR2 is SVGAGI in the germline V gene. CDR3 sequence reads: CASGRSGGDHGYTF. In DNA form, the CDR3 reads TGTGCCAGCGGTAGAAGCGGGGGGGATCATGGCTACACCTTC.

This clone was observed a single time. V gene TRBV7-2 combines with J gene TRBJ2-7, with a possible D match to TRBD2 (6 bases). This CDR3 contains 16 residues. Germline V CDR1 and CDR2: SGHTA, FQGNSA. Trimming cost V 3 bases and J 2 bases, with 17 bases left between them. The CDR3 DNA sequence: TGTGCCAGCAGCTTGTTCTCCGGGGGAGCCACCTACGAGCAGTACTTC. Residues: CASSLFSGGATYEQYF.

This clone was seen only once. The chain joins TRBV6-2 or TRBV6-3 to TRBJ2-1, with 11 positions matching TRBD2. This CDR3 is 17 amino acids long. V lost 5 bases to trimming and J lost 4 bases; unmatched junction nucleotides: 10. The V gene's germline CDR1 is MNHEY and CDR2 SVGEGT. CDR3 in amino acids: CASSTLSGGGPYNEQFF. The CDR3 DNA sequence: TGTGCCAGCAGTACTCTTAGCGGGGGGGGCCCTTACAATGAGCAGTTCTTC.

This clone was seen only a few times. J is TRBJ2-7 and V is TRBV19; TRBD2 matches 10 bases. Germline-derived CDR1 and CDR2 are LNHDA and SQIVND (reference sequence). J lost 2 bases, V lost 5 bases, and 12 bases had no gene match. The CDR3 contains 17 residues. The CDR3 loop reads CASSGLAENSRTYEQYF. The CDR3 DNA sequence: TGTGCCAGTAGTGGACTAGCGGAAAACTCCCGGACCTACGAGCAGTACTTC.

The V gene is TRBV10-1, the J gene TRBJ2-3; TRBD1 might be the D (7 bases). V was trimmed by 3 bases and J by 3 bases, leaving 13 bases between them. CDR3 size: 15 residues. Germline V gene sequence: CDR1 WNHNN, CDR2 SYGVQD (reference sequence). CDR3 sequence: CASSDWRGRTDTQYF. For the CDR3, the DNA is TGCGCCAGCAGTGATTGGAGGGGGCGAACAGATACGCAGTATTTT.

This clone was recorded only once. The chain couples TRBV4-1 to TRBJ2-3; possible D gene TRBD2, 7 bases. V dropped 4 bases and J dropped 8 bases, with 19 bases sitting between them. The germline gives CDR1 MGHRA, CDR2 YSYEKL. This CDR3 comprises 15 residues. CDR3 amino acids: CASSPLEGERGTQYF. The DNA for the CDR3 is TGCGCCAGCAGCCCCCTTGAGGGGGAGCGGGGTACGCAGTATTTT.

The rearrangement uses TRBV15 and TRBJ2-1, with 7 bases lining up with TRBD2. This CDR3 is 17 amino acids long. Germline-derived CDR1 and CDR2 are LNHNV and YYDKDF (reference sequence). The ends lost 0 bases at V and 1 base at J; junction bases unmatched: 6. The CDR3 sequence is CATSRDTGGGSYNEQFF. The CDR3 coding sequence is TGTGCCACCAGCAGAGATACTGGCGGGGGATCCTACAATGAGCAGTTCTTC.

This clone has only one observation. This chain uses TRBV6-6 with TRBJ1-6; 11 bases are shared with TRBD1. The CDR3 is 15 residues long. In germline, CDR1 is MNHNY, CDR2 SVGAGI (reference sequence). V dropped 2 bases and J dropped 10; count of bases not matched to a gene: 4. CDR3: CASSYVGTGGSPLHF. The CDR3 DNA follows: TGTGCCAGCAGTTACGTAGGGACAGGGGGATCACCCCTCCACTTT.

This chain connects TRBV9 to TRBJ1-2; D gene unclear. Per germline, CDR1 SGDLS and CDR2 YYNGEE. The CDR3 spans 15 residues. V lost 0 bases to trimming and J lost 1 base, with 10 bases between them. The CDR3 is CASSVDGNLNYGYTF. The CDR3 nucleotides are TGTGCCAGCAGCGTAGATGGCAACCTTAACTATGGCTACACCTTC. Variable domain in full (rest from reference TRBV9 and TRBJ1-2): DSGVTQTPKHLITATGQRVTLRCSPRSGDLSVYWYQQSLDQGLQFLIQYYNGEERAKGNILERFSAQQFPDLHSELNLSSLELGDSALYFCASSVDGNLNYGYTFGSGTRLTVV.

The chain employs TRBV4-1 and TRBJ1-2; no clear D gene. The V and J ends lost 6 bases and 0 bases respectively, with 14 bases between them. The CDR3 sequence is 15 residues long. Germline V gene sequence: CDR1 MGHRA, CDR2 YSYEKL. In DNA, the CDR3 is TGCGCCAGCAGTCCTAGGCCGGAATCTAACTATGGCTACACCTTC. Amino acid sequence: CASSPRPESNYGYTF.

The chain combines TRBV7-9 with TRBJ2-1; 8 positions match TRBD2. This CDR3 is built from 15 residues. The V gene end was trimmed by 6 bases and the J gene end by 4 bases; junction bases not matched to a gene: 8. CDR1 and CDR2 (germline): SEHNR, FQNEAQ (reference sequence). This CDR3 reads CASSSAGAGYNEQFF. The CDR3 DNA reads TGTGCCAGCAGTTCAGCGGGGGCCGGATACAATGAGCAGTTCTTC. The whole variable domain, remainder taken from reference TRBV7-9 and TRBJ2-1, is DTGVSQNPRHKITKRGQNVTFRCDPISEHNRLYWYRQTLGQGPEFLTYFQNEAQLEKSRLLSDRFSAERPKGSFSTLEIQRTEQGDSAMYLCASSSAGAGYNEQFFGPGTRLTVL.

The chain recombines TRBV2 with TRBJ2-7; D is perhaps TRBD1 (5 bases). This CDR3 region has 15 residues. Germline V gene data show CDR1 as SNHLY and CDR2 as FYNNEI. Trimming left V 0 bases short and J 0 bases short, with 9 bases between. The CDR3 loop reads CASSEAAGHSYEQYF. The CDR3, as DNA: TGTGCCAGCAGTGAAGCGGCAGGGCACTCCTACGAGCAGTACTTC.

The chain has TRBV2 and TRBJ1-2; D is uncertain. Germline CDR1 SNHLY, CDR2 FYNNEI. This CDR3 has 10 amino acids. Trimming cost V 5 bases and J 10 bases, with 8 bases left between them. DNA for the CDR3: TGTGCCAGCAGTTCGACATTCTACACCTTC. Translated, it gives CASSSTFYTF.

The rearrangement links TRBV3-1 (or the pseudogene TRBV3-2) to TRBJ2-1; 10 nucleotides line up with TRBD2. With V trimmed by 0 bases and J by 7 bases, 9 bases remained unmatched. CDR1 is LGHDT, CDR2 YNNKEL, per germline (reference sequence). CDR3 length equals 17 residues. The CDR3 protein is CASSQEEGGLAKNEQFF. In DNA form, the CDR3 reads TGTGCCAGCAGCCAAGAGGAGGGGGGACTAGCGAAGAATGAGCAGTTCTTC.

This rearrangement joins TRBV9 to TRBJ2-2, with 9 nucleotides matching TRBD1. Germline-derived CDR1 and CDR2 are SGDLS and YYNGEE. This CDR3 contains 14 residues. The V gene end was trimmed by 6 bases and the J gene end by 5 bases; junction bases not matched to a gene: 5. CDR3 protein: CASNLGQGTGELFF. In DNA form, the CDR3 reads TGTGCCAGCAACCTGGGACAGGGAACCGGGGAGCTGTTTTTT. The variable domain in full, completed from reference TRBV9 and TRBJ2-2, reads DSGVTQTPKHLITATGQRVTLRCSPRSGDLSVYWYQQSLDQGLQFLIQYYNGEERAKGNILERFSAQQFPDLHSELNLSSLELGDSALYFCASNLGQGTGELFFGEGSRLTVL.

V gene TRBV3-1 (or the pseudogene TRBV3-2) combines with J gene TRBJ2-3; the match to TRBD2 covers 9 bases. This CDR3 contains 15 residues. CDR1 is LGHDT and CDR2 is YNNKEL in the germline V gene (reference sequence). The V and J ends lost 4 bases and 6 bases, in that order; junction bases with no gene match: 8. DNA for the CDR3: TGTGCCAGCAGCCCCCAGGCGGGGGGGCCGGATACGCAGTATTTT. Amino acid sequence: CASSPQAGGPDTQYF.

The chain links TRBV7-9 to TRBJ1-1; D unresolved. Trimming stripped 1 base from V and 11 bases from J, with 11 bases between. The CDR3 is made up of 12 amino acids. Germline V gene data show CDR1 as SEHNR and CDR2 as FQNEAQ (reference sequence). The CDR3 DNA sequence: TGTGCCAGCAGCTTAGTAAACTCCGGGGCTTTCTTT. It translates to CASSLVNSGAFF.